This is a list of T cell receptor beta chains from one sample in a study of OX40 agonist ivuxolimab in advanced cancers. Sequencing was performed with immunoSEQ multiplex PCR; in TCRdb, only in-frame clones are kept and a portion is missing. The data show some 35,000 clones, roughly 80% seen once. The starting material was CD4+ or CD8+ T cells sorted from blood, obtained in a trial of the OX40 agonist ivuxolimab. The receptors originated from an adult with an advanced solid tumor such as melanoma, head and neck, liver or kidney cancer. The conserved cysteine and the conserved F or W are not part of the CDR3 here. D genes are given only for firm matches. Clone size is shown for a subset of rows, as once, few, many or a class of expanded clone.

clone size	D gene	V gene	CDR3 protein
NA	TRBD1	TRBV5-6	ASSSGTDLFDSPLH
NA	TRBD1	TRBV15	ATSSPPGMGTGIGEQY
few	NA	TRBV4-1	ASTQGTGYT
NA	NA	TRBV7-6	ASSATRDLPLY
once	NA	TRBV7-3	ASSSPDSTNNEQF
NA	NA	TRBV6-1	ASTGTTYEQY
NA	NA	TRBV19	ASSILRESVEQF
NA	TRBD2	TRBV4-1	ASSQEGSRGGPLHRRQF
NA	NA	TRBV28	ASWRQGIDTQY
NA	NA	TRBV7-6	ASSLEVGVQPQH
NA	NA	TRBV5-1	ASNDKSGGANVLT